A selection of T cell receptor beta chains follows, all from one sample in a study of OX40 agonist ivuxolimab in advanced cancers. Clones were read by immunoSEQ multiplex PCR, and TCRdb kept only the in-frame ones, dropping some. Of about 54,000 clones listed, approximately 78% are singletons. The sequences come from CD4+ or CD8+ T cells sorted from blood, collected in a trial of the OX40 agonist ivuxolimab. The receptors derive from an adult with an advanced solid tumor such as melanoma, head and neck, liver or kidney cancer. Each CDR3 is given with its conserved first and last residue. D genes are given only for firm matches. The size of a clone is reported for some rows only, either as once, few or many, or as a class for expanded clones.

j_call d_call clone_size v_call cdr3_nt cdr3_aa
TRBJ1-2 TRBD1 NA TRBV6-6 TGTGCCAGCAGGCCGACAGGGGGGCCTGCTGGCTACACCTTC CASRPTGGPAGYTF
TRBJ2-7 TRBD1 NA TRBV11-2 TGTGCCAGCAGCTCTGACAGGGTTTCATACGAGCAGTACTTC CASSSDRVSYEQYF
TRBJ1-3 NA NA TRBV10-3 TGTGCCATCAGGGACCGGGGCGAGGGAAACACCATATATTTT CAIRDRGEGNTIYF
TRBJ2-7 NA once TRBV11-2 TGTGCCAGCAGCTCACCGGGGTTTCCTCCCTACGAGCAGTACTTC CASSSPGFPPYEQYF
TRBJ1-1 NA NA TRBV6-1 TGTGCCAGCAGCCCAGGGACGGGGAACACTGAAGCTTTCTTT CASSPGTGNTEAFF
TRBJ1-5 NA few TRBV27 TGTGCCAGCAGCCGGGACATTGGAGATAGCAATCAGCCCCAGCATTTT CASSRDIGDSNQPQHF
TRBJ2-5 TRBD1 NA TRBV18 TGTGCCAGCTCACCAAGCACAGGGGTGGAGACCCAGTACTTC CASSPSTGVETQYF
TRBJ2-1 TRBD2 NA TRBV5-1 TGCGCCAGCAGCCGGGGACTAGCGGGGGTCCATGAGCAGTTCTTC CASSRGLAGVHEQFF
TRBJ1-2 NA NA TRBV19 TGTGCCAGTAGCCCCGACAGATATGGCTACACCTTC CASSPDRYGYTF
TRBJ1-6 TRBD1 NA TRBV6-5 TGTGCCAGCAGTCACCGGCGGACAGGGGCAGTCACCCTCCACTTT CASSHRRTGAVTLHF
TRBJ2-1 NA NA TRBV21-1 TGTGCCAGCAGGACCGGGACACTCTACAATGAGCAGTTCTTC CASRTGTLYNEQFF
TRBJ2-1 TRBD2 NA TRBV2 TGTGCCAGCAGTGAGATTAGCGGGGGGGCCGGTGAGCAGTTCTTC CASSEISGGAGEQFF
TRBJ2-7 NA NA TRBV7-7 TGTGCCAGCAGCTTTTCAGGGAGCAACGAGCAGTACTTC CASSFSGSNEQYF
TRBJ2-3 NA NA TRBV2 TGTGCCACCTCTCCTCTTGCAGATACGCAGTATTTT CATSPLADTQYF
TRBJ1-3 NA few TRBV5-5 TGTGCCAGCAGCTGGAGCCAGGGCAGTGGAAACACCATATATTTT CASSWSQGSGNTIYF
TRBJ2-1 NA NA TRBV7-8 TGTGCCAGCAGCTTAGGGGCTGGGACCATCAATGAGCAGTTCTTC CASSLGAGTINEQFF
TRBJ2-7 TRBD1 NA TRBV27 TGTGCCAGCACCCCCTCTGGGACAGGGTACTTCGAGCAGTACTTC CASTPSGTGYFEQYF
TRBJ1-1 TRBD1 NA TRBV28 TGTGCCTCGGTAGGGACAGGGGTCCAGACTGAAGCTTTCTTT CASVGTGVQTEAFF
TRBJ1-5 NA few TRBV30 TGTGCCTGGAGGCAGGGTACCAATCAGCCCCAGCATTTT CAWRQGTNQPQHF
TRBJ2-7 NA NA TRBV11-1 TGTGCCAGCAGCTTGGGCAGCTACGAGCAGTACTTC CASSLGSYEQYF
TRBJ1-3 NA NA TRBV4-2 TGTGCCAGCAGCCAAGCCGGGGCCTCCTTTTCCGGTTTCACCATATATTTT CASSQAGASFSGFTIYF
TRBJ1-1 NA NA TRBV9 TGTGCCAGCAGCCTCTTGGCGACAAACACTGAAGCTTTCTTT CASSLLATNTEAFF
TRBJ2-7 NA few TRBV7-9 TGTGCCAGCAGCATTCTACCCCATGGCCCCCCGCGGGGTTACGAGCAGTACTTC CASSILPHGPPRGYEQYF
TRBJ2-5 NA NA TRBV9 TGTGCCAGCAGCGTATCAGGGGGGGCCCTCCAAGAGACCCAGTACTTC CASSVSGGALQETQYF
TRBJ2-3 NA once TRBV5-4 TGTGCCAGCAGCTTGGCGGGGACAGATACGCAGTATTTT CASSLAGTDTQYF